The TCR beta chain described here comes from a study of response to subunit inactivated influenza vaccine. A single record per CDR3 protein comes from TCRdb applying MiXCR to the RT-PCR reads. The table includes 550,000 to 600,000 distinct CDR3 sequences, about 11% detected once. Study-wide findings and caveats: It was the authors' suggestion that each seasonal influenza vaccination recruits few new T cells.

V lost 5 bases, J lost 1 base, and 4 bases stayed unmatched. The CDR3 consists of 13 residues. Germline assignment: CDR1 DFQATT and CDR2 SNEGSKA (reference sequence). Regarding this clonotype: The antigen is undetermined.

The V call is TRBV20-1, the J call TRBJ1-1; 7 positions match TRBD1. The material was PBMCs from blood, obtained on the day of vaccination. The sequence derives from a man over 45 who received an inactivated influenza vaccine. Here the CDR3 DNA reads TGCAGTGCTTTAGGGGGCCAGAACACTGAAGCTTTCTTT. Translation: CSALGGQNTEAFF.